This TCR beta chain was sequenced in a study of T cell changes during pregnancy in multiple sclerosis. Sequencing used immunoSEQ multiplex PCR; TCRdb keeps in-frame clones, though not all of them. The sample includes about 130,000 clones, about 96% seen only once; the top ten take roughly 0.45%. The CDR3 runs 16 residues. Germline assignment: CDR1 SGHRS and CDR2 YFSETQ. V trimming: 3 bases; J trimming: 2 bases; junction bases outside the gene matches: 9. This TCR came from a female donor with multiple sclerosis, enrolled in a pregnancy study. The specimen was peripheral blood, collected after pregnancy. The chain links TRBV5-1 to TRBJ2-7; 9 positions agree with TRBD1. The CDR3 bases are TGCGCCAGCAGCTCCGACCCGGGACAGGGTCCCTACGAGCAGTACTTC. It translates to CASSSDPGQGPYEQYF.